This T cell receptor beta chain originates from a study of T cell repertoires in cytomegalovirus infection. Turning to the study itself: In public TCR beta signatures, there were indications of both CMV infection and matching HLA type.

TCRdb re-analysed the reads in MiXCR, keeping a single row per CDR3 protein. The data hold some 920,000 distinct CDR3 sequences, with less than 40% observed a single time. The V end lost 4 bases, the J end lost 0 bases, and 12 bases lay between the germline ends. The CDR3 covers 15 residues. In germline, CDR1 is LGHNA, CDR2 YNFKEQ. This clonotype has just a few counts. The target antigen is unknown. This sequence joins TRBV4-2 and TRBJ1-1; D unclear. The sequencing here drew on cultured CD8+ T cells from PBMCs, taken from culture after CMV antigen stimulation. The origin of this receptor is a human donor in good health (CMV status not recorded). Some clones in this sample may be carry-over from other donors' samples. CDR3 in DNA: TGTGCCAGCAGCCCCCTAGACGGACTGAACACTGAAGCTTTCTTT. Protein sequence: CASSPLDGLNTEAFF.